This T cell receptor beta chain was identified in a study of blood T cell repertoires in COVID-19. TCRdb's table, derived via immunoSEQ multiplex PCR, lists solely in-frame clones and lacks some. The data contain approximately 150,000 clones, roughly 81% of them singletons. In germline, CDR1 is KGHSH, CDR2 LQKENI. CDR3 size: 14 residues. J lost 16 bases, V lost 3 bases, and 6 bases had no gene match. The V call is TRBV18, the J call TRBJ2-1; 16 bases line up with TRBD2. The source material was PBMCs or T cells enriched from blood (not recorded which). The clonotype was recovered from a woman aged 50 to 65 with acute COVID-19. This chain's CDR3 is CASSPGTSGRADFF. Written as DNA, the CDR3 is TGTGCCAGCTCACCTGGGACTAGCGGGAGGGCGGACTTCTTC.